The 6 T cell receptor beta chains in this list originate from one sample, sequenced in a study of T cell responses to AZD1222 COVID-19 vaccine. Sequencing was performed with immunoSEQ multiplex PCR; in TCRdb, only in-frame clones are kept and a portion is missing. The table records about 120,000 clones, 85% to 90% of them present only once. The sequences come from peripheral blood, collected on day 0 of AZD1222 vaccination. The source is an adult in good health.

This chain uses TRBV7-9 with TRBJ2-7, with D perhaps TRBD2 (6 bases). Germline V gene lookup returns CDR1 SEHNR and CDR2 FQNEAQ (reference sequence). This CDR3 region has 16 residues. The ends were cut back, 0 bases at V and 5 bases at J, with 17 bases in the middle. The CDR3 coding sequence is TGTGCCAGCAGCTTAGCCCTGGCGGGGACGGCTAACGAGCAGTACTTC. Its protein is CASSLALAGTANEQYF.

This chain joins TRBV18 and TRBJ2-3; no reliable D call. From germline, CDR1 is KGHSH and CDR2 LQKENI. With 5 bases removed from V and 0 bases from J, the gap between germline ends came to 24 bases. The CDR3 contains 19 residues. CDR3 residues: CASSSTKSRSINSTDTQYF. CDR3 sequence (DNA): TGTGCCAGCTCATCTACTAAAAGCCGGTCAATAAATAGCACAGATACGCAGTATTTT.

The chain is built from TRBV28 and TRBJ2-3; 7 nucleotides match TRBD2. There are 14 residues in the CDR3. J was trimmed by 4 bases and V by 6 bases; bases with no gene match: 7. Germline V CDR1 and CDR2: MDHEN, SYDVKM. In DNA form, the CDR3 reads TGTGCCAGCAGCCCCGGGGGGTTGGCAGATACGCAGTATTTT. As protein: CASSPGGLADTQYF. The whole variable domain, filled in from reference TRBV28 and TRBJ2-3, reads DVKVTQSSRYLVKRTGEKVFLECVQDMDHENMFWYRQDPGLGLRLIYFSYDVKMKEKGDIPEGYSVSREKKERFSLILESASTNQTSMYLCASSPGGLADTQYFGPGTRLTVL.

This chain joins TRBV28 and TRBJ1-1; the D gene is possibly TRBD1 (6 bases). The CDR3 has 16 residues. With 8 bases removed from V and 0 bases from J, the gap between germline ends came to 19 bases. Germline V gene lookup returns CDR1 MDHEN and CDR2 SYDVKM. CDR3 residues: CASGRGGIGMNTEAFF. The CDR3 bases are TGTGCCAGCGGCCGCGGGGGCATTGGGATGAACACTGAAGCTTTCTTT.

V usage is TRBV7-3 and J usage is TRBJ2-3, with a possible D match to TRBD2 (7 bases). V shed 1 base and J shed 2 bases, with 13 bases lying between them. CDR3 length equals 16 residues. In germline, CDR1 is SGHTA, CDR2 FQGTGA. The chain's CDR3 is CASSLMGGRNTDTQYF. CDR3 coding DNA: TGTGCCAGCAGCTTAATGGGGGGGCGGAACACAGATACGCAGTATTTT.

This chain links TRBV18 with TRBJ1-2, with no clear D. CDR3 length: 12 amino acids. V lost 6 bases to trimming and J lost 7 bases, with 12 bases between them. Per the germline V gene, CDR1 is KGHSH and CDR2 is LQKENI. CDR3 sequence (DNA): TGTGCCAGCTCTCCGCTCGGAAGTGGCTACACCTTC. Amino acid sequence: CASSPLGSGYTF. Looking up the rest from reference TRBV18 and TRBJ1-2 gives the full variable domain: NAGVMQNPRHLVRRRGQEARLRCSPMKGHSHVYWYRQLPEEGLKFMVYLQKENIIDESGMPKERFSAEFPKEGPSILRIQQVVRGDSAAYFCASSPLGSGYTFGSGTRLTVV.